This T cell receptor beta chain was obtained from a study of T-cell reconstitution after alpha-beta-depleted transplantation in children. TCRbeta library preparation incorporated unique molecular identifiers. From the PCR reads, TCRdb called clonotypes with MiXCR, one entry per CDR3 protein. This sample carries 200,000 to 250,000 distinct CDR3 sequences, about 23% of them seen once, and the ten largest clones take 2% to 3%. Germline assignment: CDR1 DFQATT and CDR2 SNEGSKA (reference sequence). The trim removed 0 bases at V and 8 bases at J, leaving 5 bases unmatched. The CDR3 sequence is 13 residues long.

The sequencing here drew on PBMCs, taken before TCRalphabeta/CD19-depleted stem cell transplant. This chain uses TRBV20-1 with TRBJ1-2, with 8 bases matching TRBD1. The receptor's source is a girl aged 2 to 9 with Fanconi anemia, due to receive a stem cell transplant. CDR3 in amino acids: CSARDRRGHGYTF. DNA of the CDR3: TGCAGTGCTAGAGATCGCAGGGGGCACGGCTACACCTTC.